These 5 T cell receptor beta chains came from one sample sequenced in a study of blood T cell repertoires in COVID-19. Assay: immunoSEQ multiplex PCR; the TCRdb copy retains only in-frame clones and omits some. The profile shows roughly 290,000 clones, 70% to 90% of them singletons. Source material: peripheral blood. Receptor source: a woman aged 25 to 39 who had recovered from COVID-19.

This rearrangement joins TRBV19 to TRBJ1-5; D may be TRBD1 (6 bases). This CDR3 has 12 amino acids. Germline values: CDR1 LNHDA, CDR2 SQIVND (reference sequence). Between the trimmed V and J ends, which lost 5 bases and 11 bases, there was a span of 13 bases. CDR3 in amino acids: CASSAGTLTQHF. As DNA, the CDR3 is TGTGCCAGTAGTGCCGGGACACTGACCCAGCATTTT.

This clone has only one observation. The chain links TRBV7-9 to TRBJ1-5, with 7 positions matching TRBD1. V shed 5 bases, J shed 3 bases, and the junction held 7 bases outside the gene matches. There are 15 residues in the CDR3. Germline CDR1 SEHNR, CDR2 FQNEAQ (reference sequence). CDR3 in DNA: TGTGCCAGCAGCCCCCAGGGACAGTCCAATCAGCCCCAGCATTTT. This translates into CASSPQGQSNQPQHF.

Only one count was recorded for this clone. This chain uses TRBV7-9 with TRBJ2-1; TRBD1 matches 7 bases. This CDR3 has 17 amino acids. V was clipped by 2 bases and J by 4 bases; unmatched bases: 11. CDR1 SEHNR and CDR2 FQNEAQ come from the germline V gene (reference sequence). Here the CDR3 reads CASSLRLGQKRYNEQFF. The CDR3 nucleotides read TGTGCCAGCAGCTTAAGATTGGGACAGAAAAGATACAATGAGCAGTTCTTC.

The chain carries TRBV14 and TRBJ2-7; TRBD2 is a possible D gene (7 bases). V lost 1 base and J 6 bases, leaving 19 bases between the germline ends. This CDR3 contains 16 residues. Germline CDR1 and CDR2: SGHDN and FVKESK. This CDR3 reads CASSQVRSGGLSEQYF. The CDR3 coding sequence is TGTGCCAGCAGCCAAGTGCGGTCGGGGGGCCTAAGCGAGCAGTACTTC.

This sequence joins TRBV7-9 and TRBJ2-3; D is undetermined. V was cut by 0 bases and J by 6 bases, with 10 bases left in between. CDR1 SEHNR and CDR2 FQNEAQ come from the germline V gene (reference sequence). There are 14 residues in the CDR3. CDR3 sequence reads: CASSLARLQDTQYF. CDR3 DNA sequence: TGTGCCAGCAGCTTAGCTAGGCTACAGGATACGCAGTATTTT. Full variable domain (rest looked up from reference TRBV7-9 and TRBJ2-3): DTGVSQNPRHKITKRGQNVTFRCDPISEHNRLYWYRQTLGQGPEFLTYFQNEAQLEKSRLLSDRFSAERPKGSFSTLEIQRTEQGDSAMYLCASSLARLQDTQYFGPGTRLTVL.